Sequencing of this T cell receptor beta chain was carried out in a study of vaccination effects on CD4 cells after COVID-19 (dated by TCRdb to 2021 to 2024). Describing the broader study: To identify antigen-specific CD4+ T cell clonotypes by their expansion, the ViraFEST assay first stimulated PBMC with viral peptide pools and then applied TCR sequencing. Across the study, the median time from the second dose to post-vaccine sampling was 72 days (range 14 to 241). Two million PBMC per well were cultured in IMDM with about 5.1% human AB serum, 8.5 to 10 IU/ml IL-2 and gentamicin, plus 10 ug/ml peptides. In both COVID-19 convalescent patients and infection-naive vaccine recipients, the study compared SARS-CoV-2 spike-specific CD4+ TCR repertoires from before mRNA vaccination with those from after it. Altogether, around 9 COVID-19 convalescent patients and a few SARS-CoV-2-naive healthy vaccine recipients made up the full study. In the study, cultures from other donors were sequenced using the Oncomine TCR Beta short-read assay on an Illumina iSeq 100.

Points the paper makes about the study in general: Among healthy vaccine recipients, nearly all vaccine-induced clones were SARS-CoV-2 mono-reactive, and only 1 of 255 was cross-reactive with common cold coronaviruses. The study was limited by a small number of convalescent patients and lacked early post-infection timepoints. Both infection-induced and vaccine-induced clones contracted markedly at late post-vaccination timepoints, which is consistent with waning T cell responses.

After more than 9 days of culture, CD4+ T cells were isolated with the EasySep CD4+ T cell isolation kit. Each participant received two doses of an mRNA SARS-CoV-2 vaccine, either BNT162b2 or mRNA-1273. Healthy vaccine recipients had no prior SARS-CoV-2 infection, confirmed by negative nucleocapsid antibodies before and after vaccination. Half of the culture medium was replaced with fresh IL-2-containing medium on days 3 and 7. Each peptide stimulation condition was cultured in triplicate wells unless otherwise noted. Using Ficoll-Paque Plus gradient centrifugation, PBMC were separated from whole blood and then either used fresh or cryopreserved at -140C. The QIAamp micro DNA kit was used to extract genomic DNA from the cultured CD4+ T cells. Looking up the germline V gene (reference sequence) yields CDR1 SEHNR and CDR2 FQNEAQ. V is clipped by 3 bases and J by 0 bases, and the sequence between their germline boundaries is 8 bases long. The CDR3 has 14 amino acids, counting the end cysteine and phenylalanine. This entry keeps only the CDR3 DNA: 42 bases, framed from base 1.

Libraries were built with the immunoSEQ multiplex PCR assay. DNA from the cultured and isolated CD4+ T cells underwent TCR beta CDR3 sequencing. Concerning the study's data processing: Non-productive TCR sequences were discarded, and reads were trimmed to the CDR3 region, with only CDR3s of 7 or more amino acids retained. The MANAFEST web app was used to identify antigen-specific clonotypes by comparing expansion in peptide wells with expansion in reference cultures. For clones to be considered positive, expansion at FDR<0.05 versus reference and all other wells, an odds ratio above 5, and a frequency above 0.1% in two replicate wells were required. A clonotype was called cross-reactive if it was significantly expanded both in SARS-CoV-2 spike wells and in at least one common cold coronavirus spike condition. CDR3 similarity was assessed by Levenshtein distance using the stringdist R package, and unrooted trees were constructed with ape in R 3.6.1. This is the immuneACCESS table as TCRdb keeps it, with only in-frame sequences that have V and J called. A part of the clones is gone; compared with another copy, unresolved V genes explain less than half, and the rest is unexplained. The DNA gave D and trimming, while V, J and clone size come from that table. Present in this sample are about 66,000 clones, approximately 80% of which were seen just once. Of the sample, about 2.5% is held by the ten largest clones.

Note on this clone: Its binding antigen is unknown. No much larger clonotype is one base removed from it; base qualities were not supplied.

The TCR sequence derives from a human donor who received a COVID-19 vaccine. The V and J genes are TRBV7-9 and TRBJ2-5; a confident D gene designation cannot be given. Sample: CD4+ T cells from PBMCs cultured without peptide, taken after COVID-19 vaccination. At the DNA level, the sequence is TGTGCCAGCAGCTTCACGACGTACCAAGAGACCCAGTACTTC. This gives the protein CASSFTTYQETQYF. Beyond the CDR3, the reference TRBV7-9 and TRBJ2-5 genes provide the residues; the full variable domain reads: DTGVSQNPRHKITKRGQNVTFRCDPISEHNRLYWYRQTLGQGPEFLTYFQNEAQLEKSRLLSDRFSAERPKGSFSTLEIQRTEQGDSAMYLCASSFTTYQETQYFGPGTRLLVL.